This TCR beta chain emerged from a study of cytomegalovirus exposure and HLA in healthy donors. Researchers ran the PCR with 60 Vbeta and 13 Jbeta primers. The table came from immunoSEQ multiplex PCR; TCRdb's copy has only in-frame clones and leaves some out. The data contain about 180,000 clones, 80% to 90% of them seen just once; the ten biggest clones take up approximately 1.2%. Germline V CDR1 and CDR2: SNHLY, FYNNEI. With 5 bases removed from V and 6 bases from J, the gap between germline ends came to 20 bases. CDR3 length equals 16 residues. V gene TRBV2 combines with J gene TRBJ1-5, with D maybe TRBD1 (6 bases). This receptor was identified in a girl aged 2 to 10 in good health and CMV-seropositive. Material for sequencing was PBMCs. Written as DNA, the CDR3 is TGTGCCAGCAGTCCCCTAGGGGGGGCAAGCCTTCAGCCCCAGCATTTT. Residues: CASSPLGGASLQPQHF. Complete variable domain (other parts from reference TRBV2 and TRBJ1-5): EPEVTQTPSHQVTQMGQEVILRCVPISNHLYFYWYRQILGQKVEFLVSFYNNEISEKSEIFDDQFSVERPDGSNFTLKIRSTKLEDSAMYFCASSPLGGASLQPQHFGDGTRLSIL.